A single sample is the source of the 15 T cell receptor beta chains below, sequenced in a study of T cell changes during pregnancy in multiple sclerosis. The repertoire was sequenced with immunoSEQ multiplex PCR; TCRdb's copy has only in-frame clones and lacks some. The sample contains some 70,000 clones, 92% of which appear only once. Sequencing used CD8+ T cells from peripheral blood mononuclear cells, obtained in the third trimester of pregnancy. All receptors come from a female donor in good health, enrolled as a control in a pregnancy study.

The chain joins TRBV5-6 to TRBJ1-1, with unresolved D. This CDR3 is built from 15 residues. Germline V lookup: CDR1 SGHDT, CDR2 YYEEEE. V shed 1 base and J shed 6 bases, with 16 bases lying between them. CDR3 in amino acids: CASSLQTRGSSEAFF. The DNA for the CDR3 is TGTGCCAGCAGCTTGCAGACGCGGGGTTCATCTGAAGCTTTCTTT.

V usage is TRBV5-4 and J usage is TRBJ2-1, with 8 bases fitting TRBD1. This CDR3 region has 15 residues. CDR1 is SGHNT, CDR2 YYREEE, per germline (reference sequence). Unmatched junction bases numbered 9, after V lost 3 bases and J lost 7 bases. Here the CDR3 DNA reads TGTGCCAGCAGCTCCATAGACAGGGGTTTGAATGAGCAGTTCTTC. Its translation is CASSSIDRGLNEQFF. The variable domain in full, with the rest retrieved from reference TRBV5-4 and TRBJ2-1, is ETGVTQSPTHLIKTRGQQVTLRCSSQSGHNTVSWYQQALGQGPQFIFQYYREEENGRGNFPPRFSGLQFPNYSSELNVNALELDDSALYLCASSSIDRGLNEQFFGPGTRLTVL.

The chain uses TRBV4-3 and TRBJ2-1, with 9 bases that match TRBD2. Germline V lookup: CDR1 LGHNA, CDR2 YSLEER. J gave up 7 bases and V 1 base, and 8 bases lay outside the gene matches. CDR3 size: 16 residues. For the CDR3, the DNA is TGCGCCAGCAGCCAAGGCGCTAGCGGGGTTGTGAATGAGCAGTTCTTC. Protein product: CASSQGASGVVNEQFF.

V and J are TRBV19 and TRBJ2-7; 7 bases are a match to TRBD2. Trimming at V came to 1 base and at J to 4 bases, leaving 7 bases not matched to a gene. The CDR3 length is 15 residues. Germline V gives CDR1 LNHDA, CDR2 SQIVND (reference sequence). The CDR3 loop is CASSIAGGLLYEQYF. The CDR3 coding sequence is TGTGCCAGTAGTATAGCGGGGGGACTTCTTTACGAGCAGTACTTC.

The V call is TRBV29-1, the J call TRBJ2-6; D may be TRBD1 (6 bases). V was trimmed by 3 bases and J by 4 bases, leaving 13 bases between them. CDR3 size: 15 residues. The germline V gene encodes CDR1 SQVTM and CDR2 ANQGSEA. The CDR3 DNA reads as TGCAGCGTTGAGAAAGGGGGAACAGGGGCCAACGTCCTGACTTTC. Its translation: CSVEKGGTGANVLTF.

CDR3 sequence reads: CASSILETYGYTF. CDR3 coding DNA: TGTGCCAGTAGTATTTTGGAGACGTATGGCTACACCTTC. The chain recombines TRBV19 with TRBJ1-2; D is uncertain. Germline assignment: CDR1 LNHDA and CDR2 SQIVND (reference sequence). This CDR3 region has 13 residues. V lost 3 bases, J lost 5 bases, and 10 bases lay in between.

The chain carries TRBV6-5 and TRBJ1-1, with 8 bases aligning to TRBD1. Looked up from germline, CDR1 is MNHEY and CDR2 is SVGAGI. The J segment lost 0 bases and the V segment lost 7 bases, leaving 7 bases of the junction unmatched. The CDR3 runs 15 residues. CDR3 in amino acids: CASILWTGMNTEAFF. For the CDR3, the DNA is TGTGCCAGCATTCTTTGGACAGGGATGAACACTGAAGCTTTCTTT.

This chain connects TRBV5-1 to TRBJ1-1; TRBD1 agrees at 12 bases. CDR3 length: 21 residues. The germline V gene encodes CDR1 SGHRS and CDR2 YFSETQ. The trim removed 6 bases at V and 1 base at J, leaving 22 bases unmatched. CDR3 in amino acids: CASTPLEGVAGTGGWNTEAFF. The CDR3 DNA reads as TGCGCCAGCACCCCGCTTGAAGGGGTGGCCGGGACAGGGGGCTGGAACACTGAAGCTTTCTTT.

CDR3 region: CASTGGVLSTDTQYF. The DNA for the CDR3 is TGTGCCAGCACGGGAGGGGTTCTAAGCACAGATACGCAGTATTTT. The chain recombines TRBV7-8 with TRBJ2-3; 8 nucleotides match TRBD2. This CDR3 is 15 amino acids long. Germline values: CDR1 SGHVS, CDR2 FQNEAQ. The junction had 6 bases not matched to a gene; V was cut back by 7 bases and J by 0 bases.

The chain combines TRBV4-3 with TRBJ2-3; TRBD2 matches at 10 bases. The germline V gene has CDR1 LGHNA and CDR2 YSLEER. The length of the CDR3 is 16 residues. With 4 bases clipped from V and 3 bases from J, the junction kept 7 bases outside the gene matches. Here the CDR3 reads CASSPKRGGSTDTQYF. The DNA for the CDR3 is TGCGCCAGCAGCCCCAAGCGGGGGGGGTCGACAGATACGCAGTATTTT.

This clone was seen only once. The gene calls are TRBV30 and TRBJ2-7; tentatively, D is TRBD1 (5 bases). This CDR3 is built from 11 residues. Between the trimmed V and J ends, which lost 3 bases and 4 bases, there was a span of 7 bases. The germline CDR1 and CDR2 sequences are GTSNPN and SVGIG (reference sequence). The CDR3 loop is CAWRSGYEQYF. The CDR3 nucleotides are TGTGCCTGGAGATCAGGGTACGAGCAGTACTTC.

The genes are TRBV29-1 and TRBJ1-1; no firm D call. Germline V lookup: CDR1 SQVTM, CDR2 ANQGSEA. The CDR3 spans 14 residues. V was trimmed by 0 bases and J by 4 bases, leaving 12 bases between them. The CDR3 sequence: CSVEERGGSTEAFF. The CDR3 DNA reads TGCAGCGTTGAAGAGCGGGGAGGGAGCACTGAAGCTTTCTTT. Complete variable domain (other parts from reference TRBV29-1 and TRBJ1-1): SAVISQKPSRDICQRGTSLTIQCQVDSQVTMMFWYRQQPGQSLTLIATANQGSEATYESGFVIDKFPISRPNLTFSTLTVSNMSPEDSSIYLCSVEERGGSTEAFFGQGTRLTVV.

This chain uses TRBV4-3 with TRBJ1-2; TRBD1 aligns across 8 bases. This CDR3 has 17 residues. Trimming at V came to 2 bases and at J to 9 bases, leaving 17 bases not matched to a gene. Germline V gene sequence: CDR1 LGHNA, CDR2 YSLEER. The CDR3 DNA reads TGCGCCAGCAGCCAATCAAGCCCAACGGACAGGGTCTTATGCTACACCTTC. This sequence encodes CASSQSSPTDRVLCYTF.

The chain uses TRBV9 and TRBJ2-3, with a tentative D call TRBD2 (6 bases). CDR1 and CDR2 from the germline V gene are SGDLS and YYNGEE. This CDR3 spans 13 amino acids. Trimming removed 4 bases at V and 4 bases at J, with 10 bases between. The CDR3, as DNA: TGTGCCAGCAGCCGGGGACTCCCAGATACGCAGTATTTT. Its protein is CASSRGLPDTQYF.

The V call is TRBV7-3, the J call TRBJ1-1, with D tentatively TRBD1 (5 bases). The germline gives CDR1 SGHTA, CDR2 FQGTGA. The CDR3 consists of 14 residues. V gave up 2 bases and J gave up 5 bases, with 12 bases separating them. This CDR3 reads CASSLVGGRTEAFF. Written as DNA, the CDR3 is TGTGCCAGCAGCTTAGTGGGGGGGAGGACTGAAGCTTTCTTT.